Below are 19 T cell receptor beta chains sequenced from a single sample in a study of blood T cell repertoires in COVID-19. Generated by immunoSEQ multiplex PCR, the TCRdb table keeps only in-frame clones and is missing some. Of 150,000 to 200,000 clones listed, 85% to 90% are singletons. The sample consisted of peripheral blood. The receptors were sampled from a human donor in a cohort sampled during active COVID-19.

This clone came up once. The chain carries TRBV7-2 and TRBJ2-7; 9 bases fit TRBD2. CDR1 SGHTA and CDR2 FQGNSA come from the germline V gene. Germline trimming cut 1 base from V and 2 bases from J; bases unmatched to any gene: 6. This CDR3 spans 16 amino acids. The CDR3 loop reads CASSLVGGGAPYEQYF. The CDR3 DNA is TGTGCCAGCAGCTTAGTTGGCGGGGGGGCCCCCTACGAGCAGTACTTC.

The CDR3 protein is CASSDQTYEQYF. DNA of the CDR3: TGTGCCAGCAGTGACCAAACCTACGAGCAGTACTTC. The chain is built from TRBV6-1 and TRBJ2-7, with D unresolved. The CDR3 is 12 amino acids. Trimming removed 3 bases at V and 2 bases at J, with 5 bases between. Germline V gene data show CDR1 as MNHNS and CDR2 as SASEGT.

The table lists this clone with a few counts. V and J are TRBV10-1 and TRBJ2-7; no reliable D call. The germline V gene has CDR1 WNHNN and CDR2 SYGVQD (reference sequence). CDR3 length: 14 residues. With 1 base removed from V and 5 bases from J, the gap between germline ends came to 12 bases. CDR3 DNA: TGCGCCAGCAGTGAGTTTGTGGGCAGTAACGAGCAGTACTTC. Translated: CASSEFVGSNEQYF.

This chain joins TRBV6-2 or TRBV6-3 and TRBJ2-7, with TRBD1 matching over 11 bases. This CDR3 is 16 amino acids long. Germline V CDR1 and CDR2: MNHEY, SVGEGT. V was pared by 0 bases and J by 3 bases, with 4 bases of the junction left unmatched. For the CDR3, the DNA is TGTGCCAGCAGTTACTCCCCGGGACAGGGGGTCTACGAGCAGTACTTC. This codes for CASSYSPGQGVYEQYF.

The chain links TRBV19 to TRBJ2-7; possibly TRBD1 for D (6 bases). Trimming removed 4 bases at V and 6 bases at J, with 16 bases between. Germline values: CDR1 LNHDA, CDR2 SQIVND (reference sequence). The CDR3 contains 14 residues. CDR3 sequence: CASSRQAHLSEQYF. CDR3 DNA: TGTGCCAGTAGTAGACAGGCCCACCTAAGCGAGCAGTACTTC.

The chain links TRBV28 to TRBJ2-1; 8 nucleotides match TRBD1. Germline values: CDR1 MDHEN, CDR2 SYDVKM. The CDR3 loop spans 14 amino acids. With 10 bases clipped from V and 12 bases from J, the junction kept 17 bases outside the gene matches. The CDR3 protein is CATSDRDGWLAQFF. The CDR3, as DNA: TGTGCCACGTCGGACAGGGACGGATGGTTGGCGCAGTTCTTC.

In this sample, this clone turned up a few times. CDR3 bases: TGTGCCAGCAGCGTCGGAGGGGTGGAGACCCAGTACTTC. It codes for CASSVGGVETQYF. The chain has TRBV7-6 and TRBJ2-5; TRBD2 might be the D (6 bases). V was clipped by 5 bases and J by 5 bases, with 12 bases between them. CDR1 SGHVS and CDR2 FNYEAQ come from the germline V gene. The CDR3 is made up of 13 amino acids.

This clone has only one observation. The chain links TRBV4-3 to TRBJ1-2; 12 nucleotides match TRBD1. The germline V gene encodes CDR1 LGHNA and CDR2 YSLEER. The length of the CDR3 is 15 residues. V dropped 2 bases and J dropped 6; count of bases not matched to a gene: 4. The CDR3: CASSQRDRGLDGYTF. The DNA of the CDR3 is TGCGCCAGCAGCCAACGGGACAGGGGGCTGGATGGCTACACCTTC.

The V and J genes are TRBV2 and TRBJ1-3, with 9 bases aligning to TRBD1. Germline-derived CDR1 and CDR2 are SNHLY and FYNNEI. CDR3 length equals 16 residues. J lost 2 bases, V lost 6 bases, and 8 bases had no gene match. CDR3 amino acids: CASRRDRVVTGNTIYF. CDR3 bases: TGTGCCAGCAGGCGGGACAGGGTAGTAACTGGAAACACCATATATTTT.

The sample holds a few counts of this clone. V is TRBV4-3 and J is TRBJ1-4; 9 bases agree with TRBD1. The germline V gene encodes CDR1 LGHNA and CDR2 YSLEER. CDR3 length: 16 residues. The V segment lost 3 bases and the J segment 5 bases; nucleotides outside the gene matches: 7. CDR3 nucleotide sequence: TGCGCCAGCAGCCATGAACAGGGGGCGACCAATGAAAAACTGTTTTTT. Translation gives CASSHEQGATNEKLFF.

CDR3 in amino acids: CASIPKLPNTGELFF. CDR3 coding DNA: TGTGCCAGTATCCCGAAACTCCCGAACACCGGGGAGCTGTTTTTT. The chain combines TRBV19 with TRBJ2-2; no firm D call. V dropped 7 bases and J dropped 0 bases, with 12 bases sitting between them. The CDR3 is 15 amino acids. Germline V gene lookup returns CDR1 LNHDA and CDR2 SQIVND (reference sequence).

The CDR3 DNA is TGTGCCAGCAGTTTATTGGTTGGGTTGACGCGGGGGGCCAACGTCCTGACTTTC. Translated, it gives CASSLLVGLTRGANVLTF. J is TRBJ2-6 and V is TRBV27, with unresolved D. There are 18 residues in the CDR3. Germline V gene sequence: CDR1 MNHEY, CDR2 SMNVEV (reference sequence). V lost 1 base and J 4 bases, leaving 17 bases between the germline ends.

V and J are TRBV28 and TRBJ2-1; D is unresolved. With 6 bases removed from V and 5 bases from J, the gap between germline ends came to 5 bases. This CDR3 is 11 amino acids long. The germline V gene has CDR1 MDHEN and CDR2 SYDVKM. The CDR3: CASSSNNEQFF. CDR3 bases: TGTGCCAGCAGCTCTAACAATGAGCAGTTCTTC.

The chain joins TRBV5-6 to TRBJ2-1; 9 bases map to TRBD2. V lost 9 bases, J lost 5 bases, and 9 bases stayed unmatched. The CDR3 loop spans 14 amino acids. CDR1 is SGHDT and CDR2 is YYEEEE in the germline V gene. In nucleotides, the CDR3 is TGTGCCAACAAGGAGCGGGAGGTTCACAATGAGCAGTTCTTC. The encoded protein is CANKEREVHNEQFF.

This clone was recorded once. This chain links TRBV25-1 with TRBJ1-4; D is uncertain. The CDR3 runs to 15 residues. In germline, CDR1 is MGHDK, CDR2 SYGVNS. The V end was cut by 4 bases, the J end by 5 bases, with 14 bases between. The DNA of the CDR3 is TGTGCCAGCAGTGTAGCGTCGCCAGGAAATGAAAAACTGTTTTTT. Translated: CASSVASPGNEKLFF.

This clone came up once. This chain links TRBV19 with TRBJ2-1; 7 positions match TRBD2. Trimming removed 5 bases from V and 7 bases from J; junction bases left unmatched: 11. The CDR3 consists of 15 residues. CDR1 LNHDA and CDR2 SQIVND come from the germline V gene (reference sequence). CDR3 in amino acids: CASSPRTRQGNEQFF. In DNA form, the CDR3 reads TGTGCCAGTAGTCCACGGACTAGGCAAGGGAATGAGCAGTTCTTC.

This chain links TRBV7-2 with TRBJ2-3, with D perhaps matching TRBD2 (5 bases). V lost 1 base, J lost 6 bases, and 14 bases lay in between. The germline CDR1 and CDR2 sequences are SGHTA and FQGNSA. CDR3 length: 15 residues. In DNA form, the CDR3 reads TGTGCCAGCAGCTTAGTTTGGGAGATGTTCGATACGCAGTATTTT. It translates to CASSLVWEMFDTQYF. Supplemented by reference TRBV7-2 and TRBJ2-3, the full variable domain reads GAGVSQSPSNKVTEKGKDVELRCDPISGHTALYWYRQSLGQGLEFLIYFQGNSAPDKSGLPSDRFSAERTGGSVSTLTIQRTQQEDSAVYLCASSLVWEMFDTQYFGPGTRLTVL.

This chain joins TRBV5-1 and TRBJ2-3, with 11 positions matching TRBD2. The V and J ends lost 5 bases and 6 bases, in that order; junction bases with no gene match: 8. The CDR3 spans 15 residues. The germline gives CDR1 SGHRS, CDR2 YFSETQ. In DNA, the CDR3 is TGCGCCAGCAGTTTCGGGACTAGCGGAGGGGATACGCAGTATTTT. This codes for CASSFGTSGGDTQYF.

The genes are TRBV6-2 or TRBV6-3 and TRBJ2-7, with 12 bases identical to TRBD1. Germline CDR1 MNHEY, CDR2 SVGEGT. The CDR3 length is 13 residues. After removal of 5 bases from V and 10 bases from J, the junction contained 6 bases not matched to a gene. Here the CDR3 reads CASSPGTGGRQYF. Written as DNA, the CDR3 is TGTGCCAGCAGTCCCGGGACAGGGGGCCGACAGTACTTC.